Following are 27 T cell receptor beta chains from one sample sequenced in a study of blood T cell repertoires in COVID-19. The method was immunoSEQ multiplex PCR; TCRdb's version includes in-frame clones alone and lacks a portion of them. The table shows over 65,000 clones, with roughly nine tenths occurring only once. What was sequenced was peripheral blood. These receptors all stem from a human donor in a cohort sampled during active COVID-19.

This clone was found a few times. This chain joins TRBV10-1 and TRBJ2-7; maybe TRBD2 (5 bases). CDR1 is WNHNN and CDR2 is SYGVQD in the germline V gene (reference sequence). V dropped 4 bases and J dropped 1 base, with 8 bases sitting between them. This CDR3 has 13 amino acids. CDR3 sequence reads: CASSAGGSYEQYF. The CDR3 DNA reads TGCGCCAGCAGTGCGGGCGGGTCCTACGAGCAGTACTTC.

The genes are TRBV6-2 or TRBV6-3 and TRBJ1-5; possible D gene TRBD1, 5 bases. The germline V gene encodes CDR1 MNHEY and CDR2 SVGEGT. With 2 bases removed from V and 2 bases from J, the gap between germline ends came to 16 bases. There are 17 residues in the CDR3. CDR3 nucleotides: TGTGCCAGCAGTTACCCCCGCAGGGATGGAGGCAATCAGCCCCAGCATTTT. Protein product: CASSYPRRDGGNQPQHF.

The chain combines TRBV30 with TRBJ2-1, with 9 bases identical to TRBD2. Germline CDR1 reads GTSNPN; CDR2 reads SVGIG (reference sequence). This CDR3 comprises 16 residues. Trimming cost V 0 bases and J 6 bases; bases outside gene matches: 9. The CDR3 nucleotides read TGTGCCTGGAGTGTACTGAGCGGGAGGATAGGCAATGAGCAGTTCTTC. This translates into CAWSVLSGRIGNEQFF.

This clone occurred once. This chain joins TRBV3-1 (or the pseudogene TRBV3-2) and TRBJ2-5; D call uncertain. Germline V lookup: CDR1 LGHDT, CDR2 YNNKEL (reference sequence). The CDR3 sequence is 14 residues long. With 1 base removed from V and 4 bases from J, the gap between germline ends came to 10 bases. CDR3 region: CASSQVTLRETQYF. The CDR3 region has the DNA TGTGCCAGCAGCCAAGTAACCCTGAGAGAGACCCAGTACTTC.

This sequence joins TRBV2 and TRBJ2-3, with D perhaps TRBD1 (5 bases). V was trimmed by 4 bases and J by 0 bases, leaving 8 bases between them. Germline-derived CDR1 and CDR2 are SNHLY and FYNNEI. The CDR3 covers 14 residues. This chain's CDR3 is CASSGGLSTDTQYF. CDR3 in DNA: TGTGCCAGCAGTGGGGGCCTGAGCACAGATACGCAGTATTTT.

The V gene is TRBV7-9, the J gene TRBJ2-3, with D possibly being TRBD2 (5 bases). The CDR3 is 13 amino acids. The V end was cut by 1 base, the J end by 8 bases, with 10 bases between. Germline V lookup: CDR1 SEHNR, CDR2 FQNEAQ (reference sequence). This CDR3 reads CASSLVRGTTQYF. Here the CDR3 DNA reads TGTGCCAGCAGCTTAGTCCGGGGAACTACGCAGTATTTT.

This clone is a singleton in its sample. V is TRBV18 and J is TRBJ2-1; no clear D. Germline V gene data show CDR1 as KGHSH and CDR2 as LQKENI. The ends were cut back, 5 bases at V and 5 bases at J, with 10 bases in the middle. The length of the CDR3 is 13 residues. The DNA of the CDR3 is TGTGCCAGCTCATCCCGACTCAACAATGAGCAGTTCTTC. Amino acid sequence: CASSSRLNNEQFF.

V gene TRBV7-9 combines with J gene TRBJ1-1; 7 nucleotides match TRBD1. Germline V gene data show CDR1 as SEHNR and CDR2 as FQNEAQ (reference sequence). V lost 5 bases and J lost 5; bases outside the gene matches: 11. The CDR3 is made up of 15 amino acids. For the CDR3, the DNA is TGTGCCAGCAGCAACCCCTATACAGGGGAAACTGAAGCTTTCTTT. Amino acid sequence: CASSNPYTGETEAFF.

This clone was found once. CDR3 amino acids: CASSYSGGRSTDTQYF. DNA for the CDR3: TGTGCCAGCAGTTACTCTGGTGGGAGAAGCACAGATACGCAGTATTTT. This chain uses TRBV6-5 with TRBJ2-3, with D possibly being TRBD2 (5 bases). Germline lookup yields CDR1 MNHEY and CDR2 SVGAGI. V lost 0 bases, J lost 0 bases, and 10 bases lay in between. The CDR3 is 16 residues long.

CDR3 bases: TGTGCCTCGCCGGGGGCGGGGGGGAAGACCCAGTACTTC. This translates into CASPGAGGKTQYF. The V call is TRBV3-1 (or the pseudogene TRBV3-2), the J call TRBJ2-5; 9 nucleotides agree with TRBD2. Looked up from germline, CDR1 is LGHDT and CDR2 is YNNKEL (reference sequence). This CDR3 region has 13 residues. V gave up 11 bases and J gave up 6 bases; unmatched junction bases: 10.

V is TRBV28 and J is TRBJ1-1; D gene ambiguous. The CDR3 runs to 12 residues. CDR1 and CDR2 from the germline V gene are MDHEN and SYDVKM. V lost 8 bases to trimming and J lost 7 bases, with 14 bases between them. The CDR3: CASRSMGREAFF. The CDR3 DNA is TGTGCCAGCCGTTCTATGGGCCGTGAAGCTTTCTTT. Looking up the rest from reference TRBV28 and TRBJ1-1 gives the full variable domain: DVKVTQSSRYLVKRTGEKVFLECVQDMDHENMFWYRQDPGLGLRLIYFSYDVKMKEKGDIPEGYSVSREKKERFSLILESASTNQTSMYLCASRSMGREAFFGQGTRLTVV.

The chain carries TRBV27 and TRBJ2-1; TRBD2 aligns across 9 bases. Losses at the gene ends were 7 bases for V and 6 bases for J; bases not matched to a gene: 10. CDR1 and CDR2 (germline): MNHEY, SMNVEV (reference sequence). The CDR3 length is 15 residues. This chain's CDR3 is CASTRRGRAVNEQFF. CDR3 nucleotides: TGTGCCAGCACAAGACGCGGGAGGGCCGTCAATGAGCAGTTCTTC.

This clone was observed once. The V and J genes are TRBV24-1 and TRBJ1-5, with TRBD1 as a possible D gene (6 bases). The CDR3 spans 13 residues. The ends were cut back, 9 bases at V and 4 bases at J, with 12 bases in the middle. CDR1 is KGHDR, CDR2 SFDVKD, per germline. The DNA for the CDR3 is TGTGCCACCTCGACAGGTGAAAATCAGCCCCAGCATTTT. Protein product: CATSTGENQPQHF.

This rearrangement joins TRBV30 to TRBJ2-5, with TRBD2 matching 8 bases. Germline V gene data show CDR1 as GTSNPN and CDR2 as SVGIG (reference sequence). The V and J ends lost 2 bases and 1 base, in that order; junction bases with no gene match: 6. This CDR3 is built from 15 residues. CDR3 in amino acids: CAWSPGGVGQETQYF. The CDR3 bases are TGTGCCTGGAGTCCGGGGGGGGTCGGCCAAGAGACCCAGTACTTC.

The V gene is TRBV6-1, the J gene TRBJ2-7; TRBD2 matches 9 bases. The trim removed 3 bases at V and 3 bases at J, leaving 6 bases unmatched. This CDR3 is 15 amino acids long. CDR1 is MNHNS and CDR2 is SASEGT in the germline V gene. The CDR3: CASSEGLAGIYEQYF. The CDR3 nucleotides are TGTGCCAGCAGTGAGGGGCTAGCGGGGATCTACGAGCAGTACTTC.

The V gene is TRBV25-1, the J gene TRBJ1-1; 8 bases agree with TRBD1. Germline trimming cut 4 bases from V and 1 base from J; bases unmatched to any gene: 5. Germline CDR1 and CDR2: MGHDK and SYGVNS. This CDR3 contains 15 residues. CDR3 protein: CASSGGQGRNTEAFF. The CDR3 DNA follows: TGTGCCAGCAGTGGCGGACAGGGCCGGAACACTGAAGCTTTCTTT.

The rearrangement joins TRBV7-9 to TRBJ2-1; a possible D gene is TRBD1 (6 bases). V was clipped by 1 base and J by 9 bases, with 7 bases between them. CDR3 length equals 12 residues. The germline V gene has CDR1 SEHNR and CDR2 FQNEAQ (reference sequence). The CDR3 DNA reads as TGTGCCAGCAGCTTAGGAGGGGGTGAGCAGTTCTTC. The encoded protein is CASSLGGGEQFF.

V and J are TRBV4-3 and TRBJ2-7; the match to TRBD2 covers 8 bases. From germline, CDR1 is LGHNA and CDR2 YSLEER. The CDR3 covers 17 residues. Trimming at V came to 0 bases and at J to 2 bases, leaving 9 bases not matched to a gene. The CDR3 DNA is TGCGCCAGCAGCCAAGATGAAACGGCGGGGGGAACCTACGAGCAGTACTTC. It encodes CASSQDETAGGTYEQYF.

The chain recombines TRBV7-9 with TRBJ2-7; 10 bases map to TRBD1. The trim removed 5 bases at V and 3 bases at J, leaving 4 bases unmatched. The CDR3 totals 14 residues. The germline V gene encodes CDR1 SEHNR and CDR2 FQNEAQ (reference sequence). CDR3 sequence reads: CASSARDRGYEQYF. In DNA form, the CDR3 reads TGTGCCAGCAGCGCCAGGGACAGGGGCTACGAGCAGTACTTC.

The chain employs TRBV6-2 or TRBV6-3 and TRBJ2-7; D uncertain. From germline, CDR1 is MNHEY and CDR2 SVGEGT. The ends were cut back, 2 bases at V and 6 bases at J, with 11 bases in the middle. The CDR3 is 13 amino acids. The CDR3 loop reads CASSYTDIVEQYF. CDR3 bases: TGTGCCAGCAGTTACACAGACATAGTCGAGCAGTACTTC.

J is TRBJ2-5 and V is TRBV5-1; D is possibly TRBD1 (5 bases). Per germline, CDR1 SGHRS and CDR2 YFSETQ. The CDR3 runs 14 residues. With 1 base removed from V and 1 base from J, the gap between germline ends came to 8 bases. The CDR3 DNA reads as TGCGCCAGCAGCTTGCGACAGTTCCAAGAGACCCAGTACTTC. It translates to CASSLRQFQETQYF.

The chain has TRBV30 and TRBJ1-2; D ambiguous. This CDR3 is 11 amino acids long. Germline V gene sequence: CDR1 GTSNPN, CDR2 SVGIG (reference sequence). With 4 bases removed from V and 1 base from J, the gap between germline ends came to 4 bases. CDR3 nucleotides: TGTGCCTGGAAGCTTAACTATGGCTACACCTTC. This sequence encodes CAWKLNYGYTF. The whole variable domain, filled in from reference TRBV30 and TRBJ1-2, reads SQTIHQWPATLVQPVGSPLSLECTVEGTSNPNLYWYRQAAGRGLQLLFYSVGIGQISSEVPQNLSASRPQDRQFILSSKKLLLSDSGFYLCAWKLNYGYTFGSGTRLTVV.

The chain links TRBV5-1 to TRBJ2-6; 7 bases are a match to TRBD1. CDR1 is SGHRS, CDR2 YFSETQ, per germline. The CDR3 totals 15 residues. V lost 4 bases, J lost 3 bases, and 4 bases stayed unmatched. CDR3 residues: CASSTDRVGANVLTF. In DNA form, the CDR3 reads TGCGCCAGCAGCACCGACAGGGTTGGGGCCAACGTCCTGACTTTC.

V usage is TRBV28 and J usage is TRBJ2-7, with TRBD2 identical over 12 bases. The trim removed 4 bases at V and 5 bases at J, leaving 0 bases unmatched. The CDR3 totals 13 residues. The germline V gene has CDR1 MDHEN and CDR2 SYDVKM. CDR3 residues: CASSWTSGNEQYF. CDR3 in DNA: TGTGCCAGCAGTTGGACTAGCGGGAACGAGCAGTACTTC.

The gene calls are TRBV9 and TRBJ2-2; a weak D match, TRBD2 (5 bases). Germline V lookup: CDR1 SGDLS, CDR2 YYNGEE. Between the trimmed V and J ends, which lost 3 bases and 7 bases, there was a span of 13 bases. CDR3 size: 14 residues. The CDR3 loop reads CASSETSSFGELFF. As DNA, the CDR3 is TGTGCCAGCAGCGAAACTAGTTCGTTCGGGGAGCTGTTTTTT.

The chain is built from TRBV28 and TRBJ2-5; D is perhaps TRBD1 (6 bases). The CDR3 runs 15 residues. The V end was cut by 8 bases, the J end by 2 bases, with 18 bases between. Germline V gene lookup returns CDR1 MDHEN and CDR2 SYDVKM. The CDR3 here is CASGPGTLTQETQYF. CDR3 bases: TGTGCCAGCGGACCCGGGACACTAACTCAAGAGACCCAGTACTTC. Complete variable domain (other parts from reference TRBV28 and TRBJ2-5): DVKVTQSSRYLVKRTGEKVFLECVQDMDHENMFWYRQDPGLGLRLIYFSYDVKMKEKGDIPEGYSVSREKKERFSLILESASTNQTSMYLCASGPGTLTQETQYFGPGTRLLVL.

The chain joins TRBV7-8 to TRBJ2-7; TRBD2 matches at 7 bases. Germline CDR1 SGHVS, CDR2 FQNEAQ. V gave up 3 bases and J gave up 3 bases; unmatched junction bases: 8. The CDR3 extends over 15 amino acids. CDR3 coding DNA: TGTGCCAGCAGCTTGAGGTGGGGGGGTTACTACGAGCAGTACTTC. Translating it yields CASSLRWGGYYEQYF. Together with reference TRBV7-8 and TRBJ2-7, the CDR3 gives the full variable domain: GAGVSQSPRYKVAKRGQDVALRCDPISGHVSLFWYQQALGQGPEFLTYFQNEAQLDKSGLPSDRFFAERPEGSVSTLKIQRTQQEDSAVYLCASSLRWGGYYEQYFGPGTRLTVT.